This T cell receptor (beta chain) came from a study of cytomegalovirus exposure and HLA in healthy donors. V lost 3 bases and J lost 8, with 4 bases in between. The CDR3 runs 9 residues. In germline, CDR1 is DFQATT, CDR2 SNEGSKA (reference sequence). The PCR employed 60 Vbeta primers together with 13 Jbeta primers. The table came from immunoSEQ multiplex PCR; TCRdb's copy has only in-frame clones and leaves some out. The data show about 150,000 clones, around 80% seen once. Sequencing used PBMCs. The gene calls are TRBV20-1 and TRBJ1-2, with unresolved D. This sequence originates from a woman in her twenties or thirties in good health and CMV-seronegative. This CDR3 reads CSASRGYTF. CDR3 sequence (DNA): TGCAGTGCTAGTCGGGGCTACACCTTC.